Sequencing of this T cell receptor beta chain was carried out in a study of beta chain features in type 1 diabetes. General study findings and limits: TCRB repertoires of naive, central memory and Treg cells appeared more similar among patients than among healthy donors.

This clone was seen a few times. What it binds is not known. Sorting based on CD45RO/CCR7/CD25/CD127/CD95/CD27 separated CD4+ naive, central memory, regulatory and stem cell-like memory cells. The purity of all sorted populations exceeded 95%. The CDR3 extends over 15 amino acids. With 6 bases clipped from V and 9 bases from J, the junction kept 10 bases outside the gene matches. Germline V lookup: CDR1 ENHRY, CDR2 SYGVKD. Every isolated RNA sample was fully reverse transcribed, so sequencing captured expressed TCRB transcripts. Assay: immunoSEQ multiplex PCR; the TCRdb copy retains only in-frame clones and omits some. In the table there are some 900,000 clones, about a sixth of which are singletons.

The sequence derives from a woman under 30 in good health. The sample comprised naive CD4+ T cells from blood. The J gene is TRBJ2-1, the V gene TRBV10-3; 11 bases agree with TRBD2. The CDR3 loop reads CAIRKSGTSGSEQFF. CDR3 bases: TGTGCCATCAGGAAGTCCGGGACTAGCGGTAGTGAGCAGTTCTTC.